The 10 T cell receptor beta chains below were found in one sample sequenced in a study of cytomegalovirus exposure and HLA in healthy donors listed by TCRdb under 2017. Receptors were amplified or captured by the immunoSEQ multiplex PCR assay. The multiplex PCR relied on a mix of 60 forward primers for TCR Vbeta segments and 13 reverse primers for TCR Jbeta segments. Drawn from immuneACCESS, this table holds only the in-frame rearrangements with V and J called that TCRdb kept. Clones are partly lost; checked studies trace under half to an unresolved V gene and leave the rest unexplained. This sample holds 77,000 or so clones; approximately 82% were observed only once. In total, the top ten clones hold approximately 17% of the sample. Specimen: PBMCs. The receptors derive from a man aged 65 to 79 in good health and CMV-seropositive.

This chain joins TRBV7-8 and TRBJ2-5, with D unclear. This CDR3 comprises 14 residues. CDR1 and CDR2 (germline): SGHVS, FQNEAQ. V was pared by 3 bases and J by 1 base, with 9 bases between. CDR3 protein: CASSFQTFQETQYF. The CDR3 DNA reads TGTGCCAGCAGCTTTCAGACTTTCCAAGAGACCCAGTACTTC.

The CDR3 bases are TGTGCCAGTAGTATAGTCAGGCATTATCAGCCCCAGCATTTT. Its translation is CASSIVRHYQPQHF. The chain employs TRBV19 and TRBJ1-5, with D uncertain. The CDR3 totals 14 residues. V was pared by 1 base and J by 5 bases, with 9 bases between. Germline lookup yields CDR1 LNHDA and CDR2 SQIVND (reference sequence).

This chain links TRBV5-1 with TRBJ2-1; 9 positions match TRBD1. This CDR3 is 15 amino acids long. V dropped 3 bases and J dropped 6; count of bases not matched to a gene: 7. The germline V gene has CDR1 SGHRS and CDR2 YFSETQ. The CDR3 sequence is CASSWSGTGTNEQFF. The CDR3 region has the DNA TGCGCCAGCAGCTGGTCCGGGACAGGGACCAATGAGCAGTTCTTC.

The rearrangement links TRBV28 to TRBJ2-7, with D possibly being TRBD1 (5 bases). The CDR3 totals 15 residues. Per germline, CDR1 MDHEN and CDR2 SYDVKM. The ends were cut back, 2 bases at V and 4 bases at J, with 15 bases in the middle. DNA for the CDR3: TGTGCCAGCAGTTTAGCTGCGACAGCGATTTACGAGCAGTACTTC. Amino acid sequence: CASSLAATAIYEQYF.

The V gene is TRBV11-2, the J gene TRBJ1-1; 7 nucleotides line up with TRBD1. The CDR3 is 15 amino acids. The ends lost 8 bases at V and 4 bases at J; junction bases unmatched: 13. Germline CDR1 reads SGHAT; CDR2 reads FQNNGV. The CDR3 region has the DNA TGTGCCAGCCATGAGACGGGACAGTCGAGCACTGAAGCTTTCTTT. Protein product: CASHETGQSSTEAFF. Together with reference TRBV11-2 and TRBJ1-1, the CDR3 gives the full variable domain: EAGVAQSPRYKIIEKRQSVAFWCNPISGHATLYWYQQILGQGPKLLIQFQNNGVVDDSQLPKDRFSAERLKGVDSTLKIQPAKLEDSAVYLCASHETGQSSTEAFFGQGTRLTVV.

The CDR3 protein is CASSPTSYEQYF. In nucleotides, the CDR3 is TGTGCCAGCAGCCCTACTAGCTACGAGCAGTACTTC. The chain couples TRBV11-2 to TRBJ2-7; a weak D match, TRBD2 (5 bases). V was clipped by 5 bases and J by 3 bases, with 8 bases between them. The CDR3 spans 12 residues. CDR1 SGHAT and CDR2 FQNNGV come from the germline V gene.

The chain employs TRBV19 and TRBJ1-1, with unresolved D. Trimming left V 5 bases short and J 1 base short, with 8 bases between. Germline-derived CDR1 and CDR2 are LNHDA and SQIVND (reference sequence). The CDR3 sequence is 13 residues long. CDR3 in amino acids: CASSSRGNTEAFF. The CDR3 coding sequence is TGTGCCAGTAGTTCTCGGGGGAACACTGAAGCTTTCTTT.

V gene TRBV5-1 combines with J gene TRBJ2-2; tentative D call: TRBD2 (5 bases). The germline CDR1 and CDR2 sequences are SGHRS and YFSETQ. V shed 5 bases and J shed 2 bases, with 13 bases lying between them. CDR3 length equals 15 residues. This chain's CDR3 is CASRSEGTNTGELFF. The DNA of the CDR3 is TGCGCCAGCAGATCCGAGGGAACTAACACCGGGGAGCTGTTTTTT.

The chain carries TRBV18 and TRBJ1-5; TRBD1 agrees at 7 bases. The CDR3 length is 13 residues. The V gene end was trimmed by 3 bases and the J gene end by 7 bases; junction bases not matched to a gene: 3. Germline values: CDR1 KGHSH, CDR2 LQKENI. The CDR3 loop is CASSPTGMQPQHF. DNA for the CDR3: TGTGCCAGCTCACCGACAGGGATGCAGCCCCAGCATTTT. Full variable domain (remainder filled in from reference TRBV18 and TRBJ1-5): NAGVMQNPRHLVRRRGQEARLRCSPMKGHSHVYWYRQLPEEGLKFMVYLQKENIIDESGMPKERFSAEFPKEGPSILRIQQVVRGDSAAYFCASSPTGMQPQHFGDGTRLSIL.

The chain recombines TRBV28 with TRBJ1-5, with 8 bases identical to TRBD1. V shed 6 bases and J 0 bases; nucleotides not matched to a gene: 4. The CDR3 length is 15 residues. Germline loops: CDR1 MDHEN, CDR2 SYDVKM. The CDR3 bases are TGTGCCAGCAGGGAGACAGGGGATAGCAATCAGCCCCAGCATTTT. This sequence encodes CASRETGDSNQPQHF.